The 20 T cell receptor beta chains given below trace back to one sample, sequenced in a study of T cells after yellow fever vaccination. TCRdb redid the calling of the 5' RACE reads with MiXCR, one entry per CDR3 protein. The sample lists 200,000 to 250,000 distinct CDR3 sequences; about 7% were seen once. Source: CD4+ T cells sorted from PBMCs, taken 15 days after the yellow fever booster vaccination. The source is a man in his thirties or forties who received the YFV17D yellow fever vaccine.

This clonotype was seen more than once but under ten times. This sequence joins TRBV7-9 and TRBJ2-1; D not certain. CDR1 and CDR2 (germline): SEHNR, FQNEAQ (reference sequence). V was cut by 0 bases and J by 12 bases, with 12 bases left in between. The CDR3 runs to 13 residues. CDR3 sequence reads: CASSLASLRVQFF. The CDR3 DNA reads as TGTGCCAGCAGCTTAGCTTCTCTCCGGGTGCAGTTCTTC.

Many counts were recorded for this clonotype. V gene TRBV7-9 combines with J gene TRBJ2-5; unclear D gene. CDR1 is SEHNR, CDR2 FQNEAQ, per germline (reference sequence). Trimming left V 6 bases short and J 4 bases short, with 9 bases between. The CDR3 has 12 amino acids. The CDR3 bases are TGTGCCAGCAGTTTGGTAGGAGAGACCCAGTACTTC. Translation gives CASSLVGETQYF.

This clonotype has a handful of counts. The chain couples TRBV4-2 to TRBJ1-1; D gene unclear. Trimming took 3 bases from V and 14 from J, leaving 13 bases between them. Looked up from germline, CDR1 is LGHNA and CDR2 is YNFKEQ. The CDR3 has 11 residues. The chain's CDR3 is CASSQDRWTFF. DNA of the CDR3: TGTGCCAGCAGCCAGGATCGATGGACCTTCTTT.

This clonotype showed up just a few times. The chain carries TRBV11-2 and TRBJ2-7; D is perhaps TRBD1 (5 bases). This CDR3 contains 15 residues. Germline values: CDR1 SGHAT, CDR2 FQNNGV. V lost 5 bases, J lost 1 base, and 15 bases lay in between. This CDR3 reads CASSPHPDKSYEQYF. In DNA, the CDR3 is TGTGCCAGCAGCCCCCACCCGGACAAATCCTACGAGCAGTACTTC.

This clonotype has just a few counts. J is TRBJ2-1 and V is TRBV7-2; D gene unclear. The CDR3 runs to 14 residues. Germline CDR1 is SGHTA and CDR2 is FQGNSA. V shed 1 base and J shed 4 bases, with 8 bases lying between them. The chain's CDR3 is CASSLVGFYNEQFF. The DNA for the CDR3 is TGTGCCAGCAGCTTAGTGGGCTTTTACAATGAGCAGTTCTTC.

This clonotype showed up just a few times. The CDR3: CASSWSGSGTDTQYF. In nucleotides, the CDR3 is TGTGCCAGTAGTTGGTCCGGGAGCGGGACAGATACGCAGTATTTT. The rearrangement joins TRBV19 to TRBJ2-3; D possibly corresponds to TRBD2 (6 bases). The CDR3 spans 15 residues. V lost 5 bases, J lost 3 bases, and 15 bases lay in between. Looked up from germline, CDR1 is LNHDA and CDR2 is SQIVND (reference sequence).

V gene TRBV27 combines with J gene TRBJ2-1; 11 bases agree with TRBD2. V lost 9 bases to trimming and J lost 6 bases; unmatched junction nucleotides: 7. The CDR3 length is 14 residues. Germline CDR1 reads MNHEY; CDR2 reads SMNVEV (reference sequence). The CDR3 bases are TGTGCCAGTAGAATAGCGGGAGGGGGCAATGAGCAGTTCTTC. Translated, it gives CASRIAGGGNEQFF.

In its sample, this clonotype was seen once. The rearrangement links TRBV6-2 or TRBV6-3 to TRBJ1-1; no firm D call. Germline values: CDR1 MNHEY, CDR2 SVGEGT. V was clipped by 4 bases and J by 5 bases, with 11 bases between them. This CDR3 comprises 13 residues. The CDR3 DNA reads as TGTGCCAGCAGTTGGGAACCCGGGACTGAAGCTTTCTTT. Translating it yields CASSWEPGTEAFF.

In regard to this clonotype: This may be a read error, as it is one base from a much larger clone. J is TRBJ2-1 and V is TRBV5-1; 7 bases are shared with TRBD1. Germline V gene sequence: CDR1 SGHRS, CDR2 YFSETQ. The CDR3 spans 16 residues. CDR3 nucleotides: TGCGGCAGCAGCTGGGGACAGACCTCTACCTACAATGAGCAGTTCTTC. Protein sequence: CGSSWGQTSTYNEQFF.

The V gene is TRBV11-2, the J gene TRBJ2-7; 10 nucleotides align to TRBD2. V gave up 3 bases and J gave up 8 bases; unmatched junction bases: 10. CDR1 is SGHAT and CDR2 is FQNNGV in the germline V gene. The CDR3 runs 15 residues. The CDR3 sequence: CASSFDVAGGRKQYF. CDR3 DNA sequence: TGTGCCAGCAGCTTTGATGTAGCGGGAGGTAGGAAGCAGTACTTC.

Only a few counts were recorded for this clonotype. This CDR3 reads CSARRDFEQYF. The CDR3 nucleotides read TGCAGTGCTAGGCGGGACTTCGAGCAGTACTTC. This sequence joins TRBV20-1 and TRBJ2-7, with D perhaps matching TRBD2 (6 bases). Germline loops: CDR1 DFQATT, CDR2 SNEGSKA (reference sequence). CDR3 size: 11 residues. V was pared by 3 bases and J by 6 bases, with 9 bases between.

In this sample, this clonotype turned up many times. The CDR3 nucleotides are TGTGCCAGCTCTGGGACTAGCTCCTACAATGAGCAGTTCTTC. Translated, it gives CASSGTSSYNEQFF. The gene calls are TRBV18 and TRBJ2-1; 8 positions match TRBD2. Trimming removed 6 bases from V and 0 bases from J; junction bases left unmatched: 1. The CDR3 runs 14 residues. CDR1 and CDR2 (germline): KGHSH, LQKENI.

This clonotype was counted many times. This chain links TRBV7-9 with TRBJ2-7; possibly TRBD1 for D (5 bases). V was shortened by 6 bases and J by 2 bases, with 11 bases between the two germline ends. The CDR3 runs to 13 residues. Germline V gene lookup returns CDR1 SEHNR and CDR2 FQNEAQ (reference sequence). Written as DNA, the CDR3 is TGTGCCAGCAGAGCACAGGCGGCCTACGAGCAGTACTTC. This codes for CASRAQAAYEQYF.

Regarding this clonotype: Because the CDR3 is missing its conserved closing phenylalanine or tryptophan, this is likely a read error. V and J are TRBV20-1 and TRBJ2-5; 7 nucleotides line up with TRBD2. This CDR3 is built from 12 residues. Germline CDR1 is DFQATT and CDR2 is SNEGSKA (reference sequence). V lost 3 bases to trimming and J lost 5 bases; unmatched junction nucleotides: 3. The DNA for the CDR3 is TGCAGTGCTAGCGGGGGGTTCGAGACCCAGTACTAC. It codes for CSASGGFETQYY.

This rearrangement joins TRBV5-1 to TRBJ1-2, with D maybe TRBD1 (5 bases). The V gene's germline CDR1 is SGHRS and CDR2 YFSETQ. V was trimmed by 4 bases and J by 4 bases, leaving 11 bases between them. The CDR3 is made up of 13 amino acids. The CDR3 protein is CASSPEGTYGYTF. The DNA of the CDR3 is TGCGCCAGCAGCCCTGAGGGGACCTATGGCTACACCTTC.

In this sample, this clonotype turned up many times. The chain carries TRBV5-1 and TRBJ2-7; 14 bases map to TRBD2. V lost 4 bases and J lost 3; bases outside the gene matches: 3. This CDR3 contains 15 residues. Germline loops: CDR1 SGHRS, CDR2 YFSETQ. The CDR3 DNA reads as TGCGCCAGCAGCCCGGGACTAGCGGGAGTCTACGAGCAGTACTTC. The encoded protein is CASSPGLAGVYEQYF.

This clonotype was seen repeatedly, ten times or more. The chain recombines TRBV14 with TRBJ1-4, with TRBD1 matching 8 bases. V dropped 5 bases and J dropped 7; count of bases not matched to a gene: 6. Germline CDR1 and CDR2: SGHDN and FVKESK. The CDR3 runs 14 residues. CDR3 sequence: CASSSGQDLEKLFF. CDR3 DNA: TGTGCCAGCAGCTCGGGACAGGACCTTGAAAAACTGTTTTTT.

This clonotype has more than one count but fewer than ten. V and J are TRBV10-3 and TRBJ1-5; D is ambiguous. V was trimmed by 4 bases and J by 4 bases, leaving 8 bases between them. The CDR3 has 13 residues. Germline CDR1 is ENHRY and CDR2 is SYGVKD. The chain's CDR3 is CAISGEENQPQHF. CDR3 sequence (DNA): TGTGCCATCAGTGGAGAGGAGAATCAGCCCCAGCATTTT.

This clonotype has more than one count but fewer than ten. The rearrangement joins TRBV6-5 to TRBJ2-7, with D possibly being TRBD1 or TRBD2 (6 bases each). This CDR3 region has 15 residues. CDR1 is MNHEY, CDR2 SVGAGI, per germline. Deletions cut 2 bases from V and 3 bases from J, with 14 bases between. This chain's CDR3 is CASSYQGGLNYEQYF. DNA of the CDR3: TGTGCCAGCAGTTACCAAGGGGGGCTCAACTACGAGCAGTACTTC.

This clonotype was seen more than once but under ten times. The V gene is TRBV6-1, the J gene TRBJ1-4; TRBD1 matches 11 bases. This CDR3 is built from 14 residues. CDR1 and CDR2 from the germline V gene are MNHNS and SASEGT. V shed 4 bases and J 7 bases; nucleotides not matched to a gene: 2. CDR3 nucleotides: TGTGCCAGCAGTGTGGACAGGGGGCTTGAAAAACTGTTTTTT. Its protein product is CASSVDRGLEKLFF.